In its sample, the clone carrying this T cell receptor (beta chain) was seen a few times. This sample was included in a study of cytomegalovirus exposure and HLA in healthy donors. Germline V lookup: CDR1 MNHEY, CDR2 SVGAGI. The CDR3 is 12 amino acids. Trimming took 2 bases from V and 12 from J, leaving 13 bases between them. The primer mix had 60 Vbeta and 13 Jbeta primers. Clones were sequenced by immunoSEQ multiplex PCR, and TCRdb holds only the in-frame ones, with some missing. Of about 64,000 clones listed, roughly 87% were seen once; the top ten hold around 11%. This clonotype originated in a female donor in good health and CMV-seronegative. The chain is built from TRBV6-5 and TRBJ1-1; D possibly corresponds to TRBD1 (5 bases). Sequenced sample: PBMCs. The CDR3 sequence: CASSYAGTTTFF. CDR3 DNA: TGTGCCAGCAGTTACGCCGGGACTACAACTTTCTTT.